A selection of T cell receptor beta chains follows, all from one sample in a study of blood T cell repertoires in COVID-19. TCRdb's copy holds only in-frame clones and misses some; the assay was immunoSEQ multiplex PCR. Of 25,000 to 35,000 clones listed, approximately 85% were seen once; the top ten hold 7.3%. Input material: peripheral blood. All receptors come from a human donor in a cohort sampled during active COVID-19. Each CDR3 is given with its conserved first and last residue. The order of the fields is J gene, clone size, V gene, D gene, CDR3 DNA, CDR3 protein. The D gene is left open where the match is weak. Only part of the rows carry a size: once, few, many, or a class if the clone is expanded.

>TRBJ1-5|once|TRBV3-1/TRBV3-2|.
TGTGCCAGCAGCCAAGATTCAGGTAGCAATCAGCCCCAGCATTTT
CASSQDSGSNQPQHF
>TRBJ2-2|.|TRBV28|TRBD2
TGTGCCAGCAGTTTAGGCTTTGGGCTAGCGGTGAACACCGGGGAGCTGTTTTTT
CASSLGFGLAVNTGELFF
>TRBJ2-5|.|TRBV7-3|.
TGTGCCAGCAGCTTGGTTGCCACAGGGTCACGAGAGACCCAGTACTTC
CASSLVATGSRETQYF
>TRBJ2-1|.|TRBV2|TRBD2
TGTGCCAGCAGTGGGGGACTAGCGGGAGAGCAGTTCTTC
CASSGGLAGEQFF
>TRBJ1-2|.|TRBV27|.
TGTGCCAGCAGTTTTGGACAAAGCTATGGCTACACCTTC
CASSFGQSYGYTF
>TRBJ2-7|.|TRBV5-6|TRBD2
TGTGCCAGCAGTCCCCGGGGGGGTTCCTACGAGCAGTACTTC
CASSPRGGSYEQYF
>TRBJ2-5|.|TRBV5-5|TRBD2
TGTGCCAGCAGCTTGAGAGCGGGGGTGGAGACCCAGTACTTC
CASSLRAGVETQYF
>TRBJ2-2|.|TRBV11-3|TRBD1
TGTGCCAGCAGCCCGGGGACAGGGGCGGACGGGGAGCTGTTTTTT
CASSPGTGADGELFF
>TRBJ2-2|.|TRBV29-1|TRBD2
TGCAGCGTTGTTGGGCGGGGGGCCCCGAGTACCGGGGAGCTGTTTTTT
CSVVGRGAPSTGELFF
>TRBJ2-7|.|TRBV28|TRBD1
TGTGCCAGCAGTACCTCGACAGGGGTCGAGCAGTACTTC
CASSTSTGVEQYF
>TRBJ1-2|.|TRBV28|.
TGTGCCAGCAGTGGCTACTATGGCTACACCTTC
CASSGYYGYTF
>TRBJ1-2|.|TRBV5-3|.
TGTGCCAGAAGCTTGGAAAACAGGGCCATACCATTCTATGGCTACACCTTC
CARSLENRAIPFYGYTF
>TRBJ1-2|.|TRBV28|.
TGTGCCAGCAACTCCGGGACTAACTATGGCTACACCTTC
CASNSGTNYGYTF
>TRBJ1-1|.|TRBV5-1|.
TGCGCCAGCAGCTCGCAGATGAACACTGAAGCTTTCTTT
CASSSQMNTEAFF
>TRBJ1-2|.|TRBV5-4|.
TGTGCCAGCAGCCTGCAGAAAGTGGTTGTCGGCTACACCTTC
CASSLQKVVVGYTF
>TRBJ1-5|.|TRBV28|.
TGTGCCAGCACCTCAGGGGGCAATCAGCCCCAGCATTTT
CASTSGGNQPQHF
>TRBJ2-7|few|TRBV19|TRBD2
TGTGCCAGTGGGACTAGCGGGAGCTCCTACGAGCAGTACTTC
CASGTSGSSYEQYF
>TRBJ2-1|.|TRBV5-4|TRBD2
TGTGCCAGCAGCTTGGGAGCGGGAGGTTACAATGAGCAGTTCTTC
CASSLGAGGYNEQFF
>TRBJ2-2|few|TRBV7-9|.
TGTGCCAGCAGCGGCCCGAACACCGGGGAGCTGTTTTTT
CASSGPNTGELFF
>TRBJ2-5|.|TRBV11-2|.
TGTGCCAGCAGCCGAAACGGCGGAGGACGGGAGACCCAGTACTTC
CASSRNGGGRETQYF
>TRBJ2-7|once|TRBV19|TRBD1
TGTGCCAGTAGTATCTCACAGGGGGCCAACGAGCAGTACTTC
CASSISQGANEQYF
>TRBJ1-1|once|TRBV18|.
TGTGCCAGCTCACCCGTGAGAGTCCAACTGCCGAACACTGAAGCTTTCTTT
CASSPVRVQLPNTEAFF
>TRBJ1-1|.|TRBV6-5|.
TGTGCCAGCACAGGCAGCCTAGGGGTAAACACTGAAGCTTTCTTT
CASTGSLGVNTEAFF
>TRBJ2-1|.|TRBV4-1|TRBD1
TGCGCCAGCAGCCAAGGCCGTGGGGACAGGGGGTTCTTC
CASSQGRGDRGFF
>TRBJ2-7|.|TRBV2|.
TGTGCCAGCAGTGAAGCGCGAGTGACAGCCTACGAGCAGTACTTC
CASSEARVTAYEQYF
>TRBJ2-5|.|TRBV29-1|TRBD2
TGCAGCGTTAGAAATAGCGGGATAAAGACCCAGTACTTC
CSVRNSGIKTQYF
>TRBJ2-2|few|TRBV4-2|.
TGTGCCAGCAGCCAACAGGGCGCCGGGGAGCTGTTTTTT
CASSQQGAGELFF
>TRBJ2-1|.|TRBV7-3|TRBD1
TGTGCCAGCAGGGGACAGGGAAGAAGTGAGCAGTTCTTC
CASRGQGRSEQFF
>TRBJ1-6|.|TRBV28|TRBD1
TGTGCCAGCAGTTCCCCCCGCGACAGGGCCTATAATTCACCCCTCCACTTT
CASSSPRDRAYNSPLHF
>TRBJ2-1|.|TRBV6-1|TRBD2
TGTGCCAGCAGTGAAGAGGGAGGGTGGGTCATAAATGAGCAGTTCTTC
CASSEEGGWVINEQFF
>TRBJ2-7|.|TRBV29-1|TRBD2
TGCAGCGGTCTAGCGGGAGGATACGAGCAGTACTTC
CSGLAGGYEQYF
>TRBJ1-3|.|TRBV2|.
TGTGCCAGCAGTAACTCCAGGGTTGGAAACACCATATATTTT
CASSNSRVGNTIYF
>TRBJ1-3|.|TRBV18|TRBD1
TGTGCCAGCTCAACGGGACAGCTCTCTGGAAACACCATATATTTT
CASSTGQLSGNTIYF
>TRBJ1-4|.|TRBV18|.
TGTGCCAGCTCGACAGCTGCTGCAACTAATGAAAAACTGTTTTTT
CASSTAAATNEKLFF
>TRBJ2-1|.|TRBV19|.
TGTGCCAGTAGTCCGCTAAGCTCCTACAATGAGCAGTTCTTC
CASSPLSSYNEQFF
>TRBJ2-1|.|TRBV28|TRBD2
TGTGCCAGCAGTTGGGTGGCGAGCGGGGGAGGGAGTGAGCAGTTCTTC
CASSWVASGGGSEQFF